The following is a T cell receptor (beta chain) sequence with its context. In germline, CDR1 is MNHEY, CDR2 SMNVEV (reference sequence). The V end lost 7 bases, the J end lost 2 bases, and 19 bases lay between the germline ends. The CDR3 totals 16 residues. The data belong to a study of blood T cell repertoires in COVID-19. Study as a whole: Acute and convalescent COVID-19 samples came from the United States, Italy and Spain. T cells, B-cell-depleted T cells, or PBMCs supplied cDNA or gDNA.

Per the original methods: Estimates of nucleated cell counts were drawn from the amplification of reference gene primers. Measured with immunoSEQ multiplex PCR; TCRdb has only the in-frame clones, and not every one. The V and J calls and clone size come from that table; D and trimming were worked out from the DNA. Counted here are roughly 260,000 clones, 80% to 90% occurring once; the ten biggest clones make up approximately 3.3%. This chain links TRBV27 with TRBJ2-3, with a weak D call TRBD2 (7 bases). This TCR was sampled from a middle-aged woman with acute or convalescent COVID-19. Source material: peripheral blood. CDR3 sequence reads: CASTRLAGALTDTQYF. The CDR3 DNA sequence: TGTGCCAGCACAAGGCTGGCGGGGGCCCTCACAGATACGCAGTATTTT.